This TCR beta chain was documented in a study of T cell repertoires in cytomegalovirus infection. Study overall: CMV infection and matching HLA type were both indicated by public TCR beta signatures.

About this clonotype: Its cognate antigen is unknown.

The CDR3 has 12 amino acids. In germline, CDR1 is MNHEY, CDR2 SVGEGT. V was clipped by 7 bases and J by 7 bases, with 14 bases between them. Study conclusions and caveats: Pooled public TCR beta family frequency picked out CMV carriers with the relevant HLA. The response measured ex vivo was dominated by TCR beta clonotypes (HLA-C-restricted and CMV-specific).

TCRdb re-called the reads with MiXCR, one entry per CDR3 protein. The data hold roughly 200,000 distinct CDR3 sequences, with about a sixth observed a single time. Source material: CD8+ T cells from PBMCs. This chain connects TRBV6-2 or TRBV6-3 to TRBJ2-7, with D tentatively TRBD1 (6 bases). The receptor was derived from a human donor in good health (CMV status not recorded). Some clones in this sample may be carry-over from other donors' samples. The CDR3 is CASTNRVREQYF. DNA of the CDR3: TGTGCCAGCACCAACAGGGTGAGGGAGCAGTACTTC.